The entry below gives a single T cell receptor (beta chain) sequence along with its context. The antigen is undetermined. This sample was included in a study of blood T cells in healthy people across ages. Study-level results: In older individuals, TCR beta diversity per million T cells was lower, falling roughly linearly with age.

Together with a sample-barcoded 5' primer, a J-beta primer mix was included in a second PCR lasting roughly 6 to 12 cycles. TCRdb redid the calling of the 5' RACE reads with MiXCR, one entry per CDR3 protein. The sample consists of 550,000 to 650,000 distinct CDR3 sequences, approximately 30% of them appearing once. V lost 2 bases and J lost 6; bases outside the gene matches: 6. Germline CDR1 and CDR2: SGHVS and FNYEAQ. CDR3 size: 16 residues. The source material was blood. This TCR derives from a woman of 80 years or more in good health. J is TRBJ2-1 and V is TRBV7-6; TRBD2 agrees at 11 bases. The CDR3 nucleotides are TGTGCCAGCAGCTTAATGGGGACTAGCGGCTTCAATGAGCAGTTCTTC. Its protein product is CASSLMGTSGFNEQFF.